This T cell receptor (beta chain) was captured in a study of blood T cell repertoires in COVID-19 (dated by TCRdb to the early 2020s). Regarding the research as a whole: The collaborator samples originated in the United States, Italy and Spain and spanned the acute and convalescent phases of COVID-19. The prospective study material was composed of cDNA or gDNA derived from T cells, B-cell-depleted T cells, or PBMCs. A freely available public database, intended as a resource for researchers studying the immune response to SARS-CoV-2, is where the repertoires were released. Samples came from the ongoing ImmuneRACE study (first 160 participants) plus 1,254 subjects from 6 global collaborators. A de-identified subject ID, COVID-19 status, age in years and sex were almost always included in the sample metadata. HLA class I and class II types, where available, came from metadata supplied by the sample provider rather than from assay-based typing. Deeply sampled blood TCRbeta repertoires from subjects exposed to, actively infected with, or recovered from COVID-19 were included in the dataset. Overall study outcomes, separate from this receptor: How much clinical and demographic metadata was included differed by source and by participant, and the metadata was provided uncurated.

Its CDR3 holds 17 amino acids, cysteine through phenylalanine. The retained sequence is limited to the CDR3, 51 bases, with the frame set at the first base. V has 3 bases trimmed and J has 3 bases trimmed; junction bases matching no gene number 8. From the germline V gene, CDR1 is ENHRY and CDR2 is SYGVKD. This clone appeared once. The clone's antigen remains unknown. No per-base quality is available; no much larger clone lies one base away. The immunoSEQ Assay, a bias-controlled multiplex PCR, was used to amplify TCRbeta CDR3 regions from genomic DNA. The study's processing was this. Within the assay, amplification of reference gene primers was used to estimate how many nucleated cells each sample contained. Sequence reads were collapsed and filtered to measure the absolute abundance of every unique TCRbeta CDR3 rearrangement. For each sample, productive Simpson clonality was calculated as the square root of Simpson's diversity index across productive rearrangements. This immuneACCESS table, as held by TCRdb, lists in-frame sequences with V and J called but not all clones. Of the missing ones, under half trace to an unresolved V gene in checked studies; the others have no known cause. V and J calls and clone size are copied from that table; D and trimming were computed from the DNA. For this sample there are more than 70,000 clones; about 76% appear just once. The ten most abundant clones make up approximately 24% of the sample.

Whole blood was collected in K2EDTA tubes by collaborating institutions according to the institutions' own protocols. For TCRbeta analysis, collaborator samples were shipped as frozen whole blood, as isolated PBMCs, or as DNA extracted from either sample type. This TCR was sampled from a human donor in a cohort sampled during active COVID-19. Recombination connected TRBV10-3 to TRBJ2-1, and TRBD2 aligns with 10 junction nucleotides. Sequencing was done on a sample of peripheral blood. CDR3 loop: CAISDNSGTSVYNEQFF. The sequenced DNA is TGTGCCATCAGTGACAATAGCGGGACTAGCGTCTACAATGAGCAGTTCTTC.